A single sample gave rise to the 2 T cell receptor beta chains below, sequenced in a study of beta chain features in type 1 diabetes. The sequenced template was cDNA made from the entire isolated RNA. Method: immunoSEQ multiplex PCR; TCRdb's copy keeps in-frame clones and lacks some. The sample yields about 270,000 clones, around an eighth seen once. Sequencing used naive CD4+ T cells from blood. Source of these receptors: a woman aged 40 to 50 in good health.

The rearrangement uses TRBV6-5 and TRBJ2-7, with a possible D match to TRBD2 (5 bases). The germline V gene has CDR1 MNHEY and CDR2 SVGAGI. The V end lost 0 bases, the J end lost 6 bases, and 18 bases lay between the germline ends. This CDR3 is 16 amino acids long. The CDR3 sequence: CASSYSSGNLATEQYF. The CDR3 DNA follows: TGTGCCAGCAGTTACTCGTCCGGGAATCTGGCTACCGAGCAGTACTTC.

This clone has just a few counts. The chain carries TRBV5-1 and TRBJ1-2; no clear D gene. Germline loops: CDR1 SGHRS, CDR2 YFSETQ. Trimming shortened V by 0 bases and J by 7 bases, and 10 bases separated the two germline ends. The CDR3 is made up of 13 amino acids. CDR3 sequence: CASSLELAGGYTF. The CDR3 nucleotides are TGCGCCAGCAGCTTGGAGCTTGCCGGTGGCTACACCTTC. The whole variable domain, filled in from reference TRBV5-1 and TRBJ1-2, reads KAGVTQTPRYLIKTRGQQVTLSCSPISGHRSVSWYQQTPGQGLQFLFEYFSETQRNKGNFPGRFSGRQFSNSRSEMNVSTLELGDSALYLCASSLELAGGYTFGSGTRLTVV.